A single sample gave rise to the 28 T cell receptor beta chains below, sequenced in a study of response to subunit inactivated influenza vaccine. TCRdb independently ran MiXCR on the RT-PCR reads; one entry per CDR3 protein. The repertoire holds 590,000 or so distinct CDR3 sequences, with about 15% as singletons. The sample in question was PBMCs from blood, obtained approximately 15 days before vaccination. The source is a man aged 50-60 years who received an inactivated influenza vaccine.

The CDR3 DNA reads as TGTGCCAGCAGTTTACGCGGACAGGGTTATCAGCCCCAGCATTTT. The encoded protein is CASSLRGQGYQPQHF. The chain joins TRBV12-3 or TRBV12-4 to TRBJ1-5; 8 bases fit TRBD1. The trim removed 2 bases at V and 5 bases at J, leaving 5 bases unmatched. The length of the CDR3 is 15 residues.

The genes are TRBV4-1 and TRBJ1-2; 7 positions match TRBD1. Germline loops: CDR1 MGHRA, CDR2 YSYEKL. Losses at the gene ends were 3 bases for V and 2 bases for J; bases not matched to a gene: 6. The length of the CDR3 is 15 residues. The CDR3 here is CASSHPGRGNYGYTF. DNA for the CDR3: TGCGCCAGCAGCCACCCGGGCAGGGGGAACTATGGCTACACCTTC.

This clonotype was detected only a few times. The CDR3 spells CSAHTITDRNQPQHF. For the CDR3, the DNA is TGCAGTGCCCATACTATAACAGATCGGAATCAGCCCCAGCATTTT. The V and J genes are TRBV20-1 and TRBJ1-5; no clear D gene. V dropped 6 bases and J dropped 4 bases, with 19 bases sitting between them. The germline V gene has CDR1 DFQATT and CDR2 SNEGSKA (reference sequence). The CDR3 runs to 15 residues.

This clonotype was detected many times. The chain couples TRBV5-5 to TRBJ1-5; D gene ambiguous. V was cut by 3 bases and J by 3 bases, with 16 bases left in between. CDR1 is SGHKS and CDR2 is YYEKEE in the germline V gene (reference sequence). The CDR3 loop spans 16 amino acids. CDR3 region: CASSSLPGDSNQPQHF. The CDR3 nucleotides are TGTGCCAGCAGCTCCCTGCCTGGCGATTCCAATCAGCCCCAGCATTTT. Full variable domain (rest looked up from reference TRBV5-5 and TRBJ1-5): DAGVTQSPTHLIKTRGQQVTLRCSPISGHKSVSWYQQVLGQGPQFIFQYYEKEERGRGNFPDRFSARQFPNYSSELNVNALLLGDSALYLCASSSLPGDSNQPQHFGDGTRLSIL.

This clonotype occurred many times. The chain links TRBV7-8 to TRBJ2-1; 7 bases fit TRBD2. Germline V gives CDR1 SGHVS, CDR2 FQNEAQ. V gave up 1 base and J gave up 12 bases; unmatched junction bases: 6. The CDR3 contains 13 residues. The CDR3 reads CASSLGRERTQFF. DNA of the CDR3: TGTGCCAGCAGCTTAGGGCGGGAGAGGACGCAGTTCTTC.

The sample holds many counts of this clonotype. The chain uses TRBV5-1 and TRBJ1-2; 10 nucleotides match TRBD1. The ends lost 3 bases at V and 8 bases at J; junction bases unmatched: 7. Per the germline V gene, CDR1 is SGHRS and CDR2 is YFSETQ. The CDR3 is 14 amino acids. The CDR3 region is CASSSGQGTEGYTF. The CDR3, as DNA: TGCGCCAGCAGCTCGGGACAGGGGACGGAGGGCTACACCTTC.

A few counts support this clonotype. This chain uses TRBV11-2 with TRBJ2-1, with TRBD2 matching over 9 bases. This CDR3 spans 15 amino acids. The germline gives CDR1 SGHAT, CDR2 FQNNGV. The trim removed 3 bases at V and 5 bases at J, leaving 5 bases unmatched. The CDR3: CASSFQRGANNEQFF. The CDR3 coding sequence is TGTGCCAGCAGCTTCCAGCGGGGGGCTAACAATGAGCAGTTCTTC.

This clonotype occurred a few times. The gene calls are TRBV29-1 and TRBJ2-2; tentatively, D is TRBD2 (6 bases). The CDR3 covers 14 residues. The germline V gene has CDR1 SQVTM and CDR2 ANQGSEA. Trimming removed 6 bases at V and 3 bases at J, with 14 bases between. CDR3: CSVLGRTHTGELFF. CDR3 in DNA: TGCAGCGTCTTGGGGAGGACCCACACCGGGGAGCTGTTTTTT.

This clonotype has only a few counts. This rearrangement joins TRBV5-1 to TRBJ1-2, with unresolved D. Germline assignment: CDR1 SGHRS and CDR2 YFSETQ. Trimming took off 0 bases at V and 1 base at J, with 4 bases between the two ends. The CDR3 has 13 amino acids. CDR3 coding DNA: TGCGCCAGCAGCTTGGCAGATAACTATGGCTACACCTTC. Amino acid sequence: CASSLADNYGYTF.

A few counts support this clonotype. This CDR3 is CASRAGAGETQYF. In nucleotides, the CDR3 is TGCGCCAGCAGAGCGGGAGCAGGGGAGACCCAGTACTTC. The chain uses TRBV5-1 and TRBJ2-5, with 8 bases aligning to TRBD2. Looked up from germline, CDR1 is SGHRS and CDR2 is YFSETQ. V dropped 5 bases and J dropped 5; count of bases not matched to a gene: 5. This CDR3 has 13 amino acids.

The chain joins TRBV9 to TRBJ1-1; 10 bases agree with TRBD1. With 0 bases clipped from V and 1 base from J, the junction kept 3 bases outside the gene matches. The CDR3 is 16 residues long. Germline CDR1 reads SGDLS; CDR2 reads YYNGEE. In DNA form, the CDR3 reads TGTGCCAGCAGCGTAGGGACAGGGGGAAGGAACACTGAAGCTTTCTTT. It translates to CASSVGTGGRNTEAFF.

This clonotype was observed a handful of times. This chain uses TRBV18 with TRBJ1-2; TRBD1 aligns across 8 bases. The CDR3 totals 14 residues. V lost 1 base and J lost 8; bases outside the gene matches: 6. Germline CDR1 and CDR2: KGHSH and LQKENI. The CDR3 is CASSPRGQGQGYTF. DNA of the CDR3: TGTGCCAGCTCACCACGAGGACAGGGACAAGGCTACACCTTC.

In its sample, this clonotype was seen many times. The chain combines TRBV5-1 with TRBJ2-1; 13 bases align to TRBD2. Germline-derived CDR1 and CDR2 are SGHRS and YFSETQ. After removal of 4 bases from V and 7 bases from J, the junction contained 2 bases not matched to a gene. The CDR3 totals 14 residues. CDR3 region: CASSTGLAGNEQFF. The CDR3 region has the DNA TGCGCCAGCAGCACGGGACTAGCGGGGAATGAGCAGTTCTTC. The whole variable domain, remainder taken from reference TRBV5-1 and TRBJ2-1, is KAGVTQTPRYLIKTRGQQVTLSCSPISGHRSVSWYQQTPGQGLQFLFEYFSETQRNKGNFPGRFSGRQFSNSRSEMNVSTLELGDSALYLCASSTGLAGNEQFFGPGTRLTVL.

The chain recombines TRBV4-3 with TRBJ2-1; the D gene is possibly TRBD1 (6 bases). V lost 1 base, J lost 11 bases, and 15 bases lay in between. The germline V gene encodes CDR1 LGHNA and CDR2 YSLEER. The CDR3 extends over 14 amino acids. As DNA, the CDR3 is TGCGCCAGCAGCCAAGCCATCATTAGGGACAAGCAGTTCTTC. Translated: CASSQAIIRDKQFF.

This clonotype was counted many times. The V call is TRBV7-9, the J call TRBJ2-1; 9 bases line up with TRBD1. This CDR3 spans 15 amino acids. J lost 3 bases, V lost 5 bases, and 5 bases had no gene match. Germline V gives CDR1 SEHNR, CDR2 FQNEAQ (reference sequence). This CDR3 reads CASSRGGQGYNEQFF. The CDR3 nucleotides are TGTGCCAGCAGCCGAGGGGGACAGGGCTACAATGAGCAGTTCTTC.

V usage is TRBV11-2 and J usage is TRBJ2-5, with TRBD1 as a possible D gene (6 bases). Germline V CDR1 and CDR2: SGHAT, FQNNGV. This CDR3 has 14 amino acids. The ends were cut back, 5 bases at V and 2 bases at J, with 12 bases in the middle. The DNA of the CDR3 is TGTGCCAGCAGCCCGGGACACCTTCAAGAGACCCAGTACTTC. Protein product: CASSPGHLQETQYF.

This clonotype has more than one count but fewer than ten. The chain carries TRBV6-1 and TRBJ1-5; 9 nucleotides match TRBD1. The CDR3 covers 15 residues. The V gene's germline CDR1 is MNHNS and CDR2 SASEGT. The J segment lost 7 bases and the V segment lost 5 bases, leaving 9 bases of the junction unmatched. CDR3: CASSQPTGGPQPQHF. The CDR3 DNA reads as TGTGCCAGCAGTCAACCGACAGGGGGGCCCCAGCCCCAGCATTTT.

Ten or more counts support this clonotype. A junction boundary mismatches the germline segment, possibly from a read error. This chain joins TRBV4-3 and TRBJ2-2; 7 nucleotides line up with TRBD2. Looked up from germline, CDR1 is LGHNA and CDR2 is YSLEER. The CDR3 totals 14 residues. CDR3 protein: CASSQVGGTGELFF. CDR3 sequence (DNA): TGTGCCAGCAGCCAGGTGGGGGGGACCGGGGAGCTGTTTTTT.

This chain links TRBV5-1 with TRBJ2-2; 12 positions agree with TRBD2. Losses at the gene ends were 4 bases for V and 2 bases for J; bases not matched to a gene: 3. The CDR3 has 16 amino acids. Germline values: CDR1 SGHRS, CDR2 YFSETQ. CDR3 in DNA: TGCGCCAGCAGCCCACTAGCGGGAGGAAACACCGGGGAGCTGTTTTTT. Its translation: CASSPLAGGNTGELFF. The full variable domain, rest sourced from reference TRBV5-1 and TRBJ2-2, is KAGVTQTPRYLIKTRGQQVTLSCSPISGHRSVSWYQQTPGQGLQFLFEYFSETQRNKGNFPGRFSGRQFSNSRSEMNVSTLELGDSALYLCASSPLAGGNTGELFFGEGSRLTVL.

This clonotype came up a few times. The chain employs TRBV3-1 and TRBJ1-2; the match to TRBD1 covers 9 bases. Per germline, CDR1 LGHDT and CDR2 YNNKEL (reference sequence). This CDR3 is 16 amino acids long. Trimming cost V 1 base and J 4 bases; bases outside gene matches: 7. The CDR3 spells CASSQALDRGPYGYTF. CDR3 nucleotides: TGTGCCAGCAGCCAAGCATTGGACAGGGGCCCCTATGGCTACACCTTC.

This clonotype came up a few times. The chain carries TRBV27 and TRBJ2-6; D call uncertain. The germline CDR1 and CDR2 sequences are MNHEY and SMNVEV (reference sequence). This CDR3 is built from 18 residues. V shed 6 bases and J shed 1 base, with 19 bases lying between them. The CDR3 DNA reads as TGTGCCAGCAGGGACCCCGCAGCCACGATGTCTGGGGCCAACGTCCTGACTTTC. Translated: CASRDPAATMSGANVLTF.

V gene TRBV6-2 or TRBV6-3 combines with J gene TRBJ2-7; 9 bases match TRBD2. V trimming: 6 bases; J trimming: 0 bases; junction bases outside the gene matches: 9. Germline loops: CDR1 MNHEY, CDR2 SVGEGT. This CDR3 spans 16 amino acids. CDR3 sequence (DNA): TGTGCCAGCAGCGGGACTAGCCTCCGAAGCTCCTACGAGCAGTACTTC. This codes for CASSGTSLRSSYEQYF.

This clonotype occurred a few times. The chain links TRBV5-1 to TRBJ2-7, with D unclear. Deletions cut 4 bases from V and 3 bases from J, with 8 bases between. CDR1 SGHRS and CDR2 YFSETQ come from the germline V gene. The CDR3 has 12 residues. CDR3 nucleotide sequence: TGCGCCAGCAGCCCTAAGGACTACGAGCAGTACTTC. Encoded protein: CASSPKDYEQYF. Full variable domain (remainder filled in from reference TRBV5-1 and TRBJ2-7): KAGVTQTPRYLIKTRGQQVTLSCSPISGHRSVSWYQQTPGQGLQFLFEYFSETQRNKGNFPGRFSGRQFSNSRSEMNVSTLELGDSALYLCASSPKDYEQYFGPGTRLTVT.

Ten or more counts support this clonotype. V is TRBV7-6 and J is TRBJ2-2; tentatively, D is TRBD1 or TRBD2 (5 bases each). The CDR3 sequence is 14 residues long. Germline V gene lookup returns CDR1 SGHVS and CDR2 FNYEAQ. V was cut by 3 bases and J by 4 bases, with 9 bases left in between. The CDR3 region is CASSLAGTTGELFF. CDR3 in DNA: TGTGCCAGCAGCTTGGCAGGGACCACCGGGGAGCTGTTTTTT.

This clonotype showed up many times. V and J are TRBV4-2 and TRBJ1-5; 8 positions agree with TRBD1. Losses at the gene ends were 2 bases for V and 6 bases for J; bases not matched to a gene: 6. Germline V gene lookup returns CDR1 LGHNA and CDR2 YNFKEQ. The length of the CDR3 is 15 residues. The CDR3 sequence is CASSQTTGVGQPQHF. The CDR3 DNA is TGTGCCAGCAGCCAAACGACAGGGGTTGGTCAGCCCCAGCATTTT.

This clonotype was picked up many times. V gene TRBV20-1 combines with J gene TRBJ2-5; TRBD2 matches 13 bases. Losses at the gene ends were 6 bases for V and 5 bases for J; bases not matched to a gene: 9. The germline V gene has CDR1 DFQATT and CDR2 SNEGSKA (reference sequence). The CDR3 loop spans 15 amino acids. CDR3 DNA: TGCAGTGCGAGACTAGCGGGGGGCAGCAGTGAGACCCAGTACTTC. Its translation: CSARLAGGSSETQYF.

This clonotype has a single count. The V gene is TRBV20-1, the J gene TRBJ2-1; 9 bases fit TRBD2. There are 15 residues in the CDR3. The ends lost 1 base at V and 5 bases at J; junction bases unmatched: 6. Germline V gene sequence: CDR1 DFQATT, CDR2 SNEGSKA (reference sequence). CDR3 DNA: TGCAGTGCTAGAGCCGGGACTAGCTCGCACAATGAGCAGTTCTTC. It translates to CSARAGTSSHNEQFF.

In DNA form, the CDR3 reads TGTGCCAGCACCCCTACCAGGGACAGGGGGCGCGGTGAGCAGTTCTTC. Its translation is CASTPTRDRGRGEQFF. The chain combines TRBV28 with TRBJ2-1, with 12 nucleotides matching TRBD1. This CDR3 is 16 amino acids long. V lost 7 bases and J lost 9; bases outside the gene matches: 13. Germline CDR1 and CDR2: MDHEN and SYDVKM.